Below, 20 T cell receptor beta chains from the same sample are listed, as sequenced in a study of OX40 agonist ivuxolimab in advanced cancers. Data came from immunoSEQ multiplex PCR; TCRdb stores just in-frame clones and leaves some out. Of roughly 25,000 clones listed, roughly 86% are singletons. The source material was CD4+ or CD8+ T cells sorted from blood, sampled in a trial of the OX40 agonist ivuxolimab. The receptors originated from an adult with an advanced solid tumor such as melanoma, head and neck, liver or kidney cancer.

The genes are TRBV5-4 and TRBJ2-1, with D perhaps TRBD1 (5 bases). The CDR3 loop spans 12 amino acids. The germline V and J ends were trimmed by 4 bases and 6 bases, with 8 bases remaining between them. Germline CDR1 reads SGHNT; CDR2 reads YYREEE (reference sequence). CDR3 sequence: CASSGRANEQFF. The CDR3 DNA reads TGTGCCAGCAGCGGCAGGGCCAATGAGCAGTTCTTC.

This chain joins TRBV10-2 and TRBJ1-5; TRBD1 matches at 9 bases. The trim removed 9 bases at V and 8 bases at J, leaving 14 bases unmatched. This CDR3 has 15 amino acids. Germline CDR1 WSHSY, CDR2 SAAADI. CDR3 amino acids: CASRNRTGEEEPQHF. CDR3 sequence (DNA): TGCGCCAGTAGAAACAGGACAGGGGAGGAAGAGCCCCAGCATTTT.

The J gene is TRBJ1-5, the V gene TRBV18, with 8 bases matching TRBD1. Germline CDR1 KGHSH, CDR2 LQKENI. With 3 bases clipped from V and 2 bases from J, the junction kept 21 bases outside the gene matches. The CDR3 extends over 21 amino acids. This CDR3 reads CASSPKVTELNTGGRNQPQHF. DNA of the CDR3: TGTGCCAGCTCACCGAAAGTAACGGAACTTAATACAGGGGGTCGCAATCAGCCCCAGCATTTT. Using reference TRBV18 and TRBJ1-5 for the parts outside the CDR3, the full variable domain is NAGVMQNPRHLVRRRGQEARLRCSPMKGHSHVYWYRQLPEEGLKFMVYLQKENIIDESGMPKERFSAEFPKEGPSILRIQQVVRGDSAAYFCASSPKVTELNTGGRNQPQHFGDGTRLSIL.

The V gene is TRBV4-1, the J gene TRBJ1-1, with unresolved D. The CDR3 has 15 amino acids. V shed 0 bases and J shed 0 bases, with 8 bases lying between them. The germline V gene has CDR1 MGHRA and CDR2 YSYEKL. CDR3 bases: TGCGCCAGCAGCCAAGATCCGAACGTGAACACTGAAGCTTTCTTT. Translation: CASSQDPNVNTEAFF.

The chain couples TRBV5-5 to TRBJ1-1; D gene uncertain. Trimming pared 4 bases from V and 8 bases from J, leaving 12 bases between. There are 12 residues in the CDR3. CDR1 SGHKS and CDR2 YYEKEE come from the germline V gene (reference sequence). CDR3 nucleotides: TGTGCCAGCAGCCCCGCGGGCGGGGAAGCTTTCTTT. It codes for CASSPAGGEAFF.

V usage is TRBV4-1 and J usage is TRBJ2-3, with 9 positions matching TRBD1. CDR1 MGHRA and CDR2 YSYEKL come from the germline V gene. The CDR3 consists of 17 residues. Losses at the gene ends were 4 bases for V and 5 bases for J; bases not matched to a gene: 13. The CDR3 sequence is CASSPYTPGQGVDTQYF. The CDR3 nucleotides read TGCGCCAGCAGCCCCTACACTCCGGGACAGGGAGTAGATACGCAGTATTTT.

This rearrangement joins TRBV4-3 to TRBJ2-5, with 10 bases matching TRBD1. The DNA end lines up better with TRBJ2-7; the J call may be wrong. Per the germline V gene, CDR1 is LGHNA and CDR2 is YSLEER. The CDR3 length is 14 residues. CDR3 bases: TGCGCCAGCAGCCCGACAGGGGGCCTCTACGAGCAGTACTTC. It translates to CASSPTGGLYEQYF.

This clone has more than one count but fewer than ten. The genes are TRBV6-4 and TRBJ2-1, with a tentative D call TRBD2 (6 bases). The CDR3 length is 15 residues. Between the trimmed V and J ends, which lost 8 bases and 0 bases, there was a span of 14 bases. Germline V gives CDR1 MRHNA, CDR2 SNTAGT. The CDR3: CASGHSGGSYNEQFF. For the CDR3, the DNA is TGTGCCAGCGGACATAGCGGAGGCTCCTACAATGAGCAGTTCTTC.

The chain links TRBV28 to TRBJ1-4, with TRBD1 as a possible D gene (5 bases). Germline assignment: CDR1 MDHEN and CDR2 SYDVKM. Trimming removed 6 bases from V and 0 bases from J, with 14 bases in between. The CDR3 is made up of 16 amino acids. CDR3 nucleotides: TGTGCCAGCAGACCCCGGGGCGCCGCAACTAATGAAAAACTGTTTTTT. Its translation: CASRPRGAATNEKLFF.

This clone was picked up one time. The chain links TRBV29-1 to TRBJ2-3; D remains ambiguous. Germline V gene data show CDR1 as SQVTM and CDR2 as ANQGSEA. Trimming took 4 bases from V and 3 from J, leaving 2 bases between them. The CDR3 runs 10 residues. The DNA of the CDR3 is TGCAGCGTTGGGACAGATACGCAGTATTTT. Encoded protein: CSVGTDTQYF.

CDR3 sequence (DNA): TGTGCCAGCGGCAGGCCTTTTGAGACCCAGTACTTC. Its protein product is CASGRPFETQYF. The chain carries TRBV7-7 and TRBJ2-5; D not resolved. V shed 8 bases and J shed 5 bases, with 12 bases lying between them. The CDR3 consists of 12 residues. Germline V gene sequence: CDR1 SSHAT, CDR2 FNYEAQ (reference sequence).

The chain employs TRBV5-1 and TRBJ2-3; D remains ambiguous. CDR1 SGHRS and CDR2 YFSETQ come from the germline V gene. Trimming cost V 4 bases and J 0 bases, with 21 bases left between them. The CDR3 is made up of 18 amino acids. CDR3 region: CASSPTSRRFSSTDTQYF. CDR3 sequence (DNA): TGCGCCAGCAGCCCAACCTCCCGACGGTTCTCTAGCACAGATACGCAGTATTTT.

The chain employs TRBV5-1 and TRBJ1-1; no clear D gene. The CDR3 spans 12 residues. The V end was cut by 10 bases, the J end by 4 bases, with 14 bases between. Looked up from germline, CDR1 is SGHRS and CDR2 is YFSETQ. The CDR3 loop reads CAPSLGFTEAFF. Here the CDR3 DNA reads TGCGCCCCCTCATTAGGCTTCACTGAAGCTTTCTTT.

The J gene is TRBJ2-5, the V gene TRBV30; no clear D gene. V was cut by 1 base and J by 4 bases, with 7 bases left in between. Germline V gene lookup returns CDR1 GTSNPN and CDR2 SVGIG (reference sequence). This CDR3 is built from 12 residues. The CDR3 nucleotides are TGTGCCTGGAGTGACCTCGGAGAGACCCAGTACTTC. This translates into CAWSDLGETQYF.

The V call is TRBV28, the J call TRBJ2-3; 8 bases are a match to TRBD2. With 5 bases clipped from V and 3 bases from J, the junction kept 10 bases outside the gene matches. Germline assignment: CDR1 MDHEN and CDR2 SYDVKM. The CDR3 is made up of 16 amino acids. The CDR3 protein is CASSPSAGGLTDTQYF. Here the CDR3 DNA reads TGTGCCAGCAGTCCCTCCGCGGGGGGCCTTACAGATACGCAGTATTTT.

The CDR3: CASSQEYTVSYNEQFF. The CDR3 DNA reads TGCGCCAGCAGCCAAGAGTACACAGTCTCCTACAATGAGCAGTTCTTC. This sequence joins TRBV4-3 and TRBJ2-1; D is unresolved. Germline V gives CDR1 LGHNA, CDR2 YSLEER. CDR3 length: 16 residues. V shed 0 bases and J shed 0 bases, with 9 bases lying between them.

The chain employs TRBV25-1 and TRBJ1-6; no clear D gene. The germline V gene encodes CDR1 MGHDK and CDR2 SYGVNS. V dropped 5 bases and J dropped 8 bases, with 16 bases sitting between them. The CDR3 consists of 15 residues. CDR3 region: CASSNGPAPYSPLHF. CDR3 DNA sequence: TGTGCCAGCAGTAACGGACCGGCCCCCTATTCACCCCTCCACTTT.

The chain recombines TRBV15 with TRBJ2-7; D unclear. Trimming stripped 5 bases from V and 2 bases from J, with 13 bases between. CDR1 and CDR2 (germline): LNHNV, YYDKDF (reference sequence). The CDR3 consists of 14 residues. CDR3 bases: TGTGCCACCAGCTTCGGTTTAGGCGCCTACGAGCAGTACTTC. Protein product: CATSFGLGAYEQYF.

This clone has a handful of counts. The chain links TRBV7-9 to TRBJ2-5; 9 nucleotides line up with TRBD2. CDR1 and CDR2 from the germline V gene are SEHNR and FQNEAQ (reference sequence). The junction had 8 bases not matched to a gene; V was cut back by 5 bases and J by 4 bases. The CDR3 extends over 15 amino acids. The CDR3 nucleotides read TGTGCCAGCAGCATTAGCGGGAGCGAGGGAGAGACCCAGTACTTC. Its protein is CASSISGSEGETQYF.

The chain recombines TRBV9 with TRBJ2-5; TRBD2 aligns across 7 bases. CDR3 length: 14 residues. Trimming cost V 0 bases and J 11 bases; bases outside gene matches: 10. Germline V CDR1 and CDR2: SGDLS, YYNGEE. Here the CDR3 DNA reads TGTGCCAGCAGCGTAGCTGGAGAGGGACTACAGCAGTACTTC. Its translation: CASSVAGEGLQQYF.